This is a list of T cell receptor beta chains from one sample in a study of OX40 agonist ivuxolimab in advanced cancers. Assay: immunoSEQ multiplex PCR; the TCRdb copy retains only in-frame clones and omits some. The sample lists over 70,000 clones, approximately 90% seen once, with around 0.34% in the top ten. The sample here was CD4+ or CD8+ T cells sorted from blood, taken in a trial of the OX40 agonist ivuxolimab. These receptors came from an adult with an advanced solid tumor such as melanoma, head and neck, liver or kidney cancer. The CDR3 runs from the conserved cysteine through the conserved F or W. Each record gives: clone size, J gene, V gene, CDR3 protein. Clone size is shown for a subset of rows, as once, few, many or a class of expanded clone.

size: NA
J: TRBJ2-7
V: TRBV7-5
CDR3: CARSSRQGDRYEQYF

size: NA
J: TRBJ1-1
V: TRBV7-2
CDR3: CASSILIGLNTEAFF

size: NA
J: TRBJ2-4
V: TRBV28
CDR3: CASSLPQGVWNIQYF

size: NA
J: TRBJ1-6
V: TRBV30
CDR3: CAWSVQVSPLHF

size: NA
J: TRBJ1-2
V: TRBV7-9
CDR3: CASSPGSGYTF

size: NA
J: TRBJ2-5
V: TRBV18
CDR3: CASSTYQETQYF

size: NA
J: TRBJ1-3
V: TRBV18
CDR3: CASSPRTSVTGNTIYF

size: NA
J: TRBJ2-5
V: TRBV7-2
CDR3: CASSFTGVVETQYF

size: NA
J: TRBJ2-3
V: TRBV13
CDR3: CASSPPMGASSTDTQYF

size: NA
J: TRBJ2-2
V: TRBV6-5
CDR3: CASVSRGGHTGELFF

size: NA
J: TRBJ1-4
V: TRBV19
CDR3: CASSTDSLRLNEKLFF

size: NA
J: TRBJ2-7
V: TRBV5-1
CDR3: CASSLGANYEQYF

size: once
J: TRBJ2-3
V: TRBV4-1
CDR3: CASSQAWALNTQYF

size: NA
J: TRBJ1-2
V: TRBV25-1
CDR3: CASRPRTVNYGYTF

size: once
J: TRBJ1-5
V: TRBV7-2
CDR3: CASSLGSGSLQPQHF

size: NA
J: TRBJ2-1
V: TRBV28
CDR3: CASSPQGATNNEQFF

size: NA
J: TRBJ2-5
V: TRBV11-1
CDR3: CASSFRDSLQETQYF

size: NA
J: TRBJ2-3
V: TRBV30
CDR3: CAWSGGYGLGTDTQYF

size: NA
J: TRBJ2-1
V: TRBV7-9
CDR3: CASSLGQTTYNEQFF

size: NA
J: TRBJ2-3
V: TRBV11-2
CDR3: CASSSWVGSTDTQYF

size: NA
J: TRBJ2-5
V: TRBV28
CDR3: CASSSMDRKETQYF

size: NA
J: TRBJ2-7
V: TRBV7-9
CDR3: CASSRTGTRAYEQYF

size: NA
J: TRBJ2-7
V: TRBV28
CDR3: CASLRTSGAYEQYF

size: NA
J: TRBJ2-7
V: TRBV7-2
CDR3: CASSFQGMGEQYF

size: NA
J: TRBJ1-2
V: TRBV13
CDR3: CASSPRDEGRKGYTF

size: few
J: TRBJ2-1
V: TRBV7-2
CDR3: CASSSHQEQFF

size: NA
J: TRBJ2-2
V: TRBV6-6
CDR3: CASSYQGANTGELFF

size: NA
J: TRBJ2-2
V: TRBV2
CDR3: CASSSQGARSGELFF

size: NA
J: TRBJ2-5
V: TRBV6-5
CDR3: CASSFFGTGAQETQYF

size: NA
J: TRBJ2-7
V: TRBV5-1
CDR3: CASSEREGPYEQYF

size: NA
J: TRBJ2-3
V: TRBV12-5
CDR3: CASGLGAGATDTQYF

size: NA
J: TRBJ2-2
V: TRBV5-1
CDR3: CASERQGDVNTGELFF